This T cell receptor (beta chain) was retrieved from a study of human T cells and chemical hapten exposure. Time point noted: patch test 1, 2 weeks after DPC sensitization. Treatment defined: therapeutic diphenylcyclopropenone sensitization with weekly scalp DPC. Per germline, CDR1 MGHDK and CDR2 SYGVNS. V dropped 2 bases and J dropped 6; count of bases not matched to a gene: 7. This CDR3 is 15 amino acids long. This clonotype has more than one count but fewer than ten. MiXCR, applied by TCRdb to the RACE reads, yields one record per CDR3 protein. Of under 450,000 distinct CDR3 sequences in the sample, about 4.4% were seen once.

V and J are TRBV25-1 and TRBJ2-3, with 8 bases fitting TRBD1. The material sequenced was whole blood, taken in connection with sensitization to the hapten diphenylcyclopropenone (DPC). The origin of this receptor is a woman between 45 and 60 years old with alopecia areata. Some clones in this sample may be carry-over from other donors' samples. The CDR3 bases are TGTGCCAGCAGTGAACGAATGACAGGGGCGGATACGCAGTATTTT. Protein product: CASSERMTGADTQYF.